A selection of T cell receptor beta chains follows, all from one sample in a study of human T cells and chemical hapten exposure. TCRdb processed the RACE reads anew with MiXCR; each CDR3 protein has one entry. Of some 180,000 distinct CDR3 sequences in the sample, about a fifth were seen once. The sample here was whole blood, taken in connection with sensitization to the hapten diphenylcyclopropenone (DPC). The receptors here all came from a woman aged 50 to 60 with alopecia areata. Some clones in this sample may be carry-over from other donors' samples. Each CDR3 is given with its conserved first and last residue. A D gene is named only where the DNA matches it firmly. Size values are once, few and many counts, or a class for expanded clones, and some rows have none.

V,D,size,J,DNA,CDR3
TRBV11-3,TRBD2,NA,TRBJ2-3,TGTGCCAGCAGCTTGGGACTAGCGTCAGATACGCAGTATTTT,CASSLGLASDTQYF
TRBV10-3,TRBD2,NA,TRBJ2-1,TGTGCCATCAGTGAGTCTACCGGGACTAGCGGATCAAATGAGCAGTTCTTC,CAISESTGTSGSNEQFF
TRBV30,NA,NA,TRBJ2-1,TGTGCCTGGGATGCCCCGGGGCACTACAATGAGCAGTTCTTC,CAWDAPGHYNEQFF
TRBV7-9,TRBD2,NA,TRBJ2-1,TGTGCCAGCGTACTAGCGGCGAAAACCTACAATGAGCAGTTCTTC,CASVLAAKTYNEQFF
TRBV20-1,NA,NA,TRBJ1-5,TGCAGTGCTAGTCGGGGGGGTTTGTCGAGCAATCAGCCCCAGCATTTT,CSASRGGLSSNQPQHF
TRBV3-1,NA,few,TRBJ2-5,TGTGCCAGCAGCCAAGCGGGAGCTGAGACCCAGTACTTC,CASSQAGAETQYF
TRBV12-3/TRBV12-4,NA,NA,TRBJ1-2,TGTGCCAGCAGTTTAAATTTGGGACGGTATGGCTACACCTTC,CASSLNLGRYGYTF
TRBV6-6,NA,NA,TRBJ2-5,TGTGCCAGCAGTTGGGGGCAGGGGGGAGAGACCCAGTACTTC,CASSWGQGGETQYF
TRBV7-2,TRBD2,NA,TRBJ2-7,TGTGCCAGCAGCTTAGGACTAGCGGGAGGAATTGAGAACTTC,CASSLGLAGGIENF
TRBV12-3/TRBV12-4,NA,once,TRBJ1-1,TGTGCCAGCAGTTTAGAATCTGGGGGTTATACTGAAGCTTTCTTT,CASSLESGGYTEAFF
TRBV6-5,NA,NA,TRBJ2-3,TGTGCCAGCACCCGACGTCAAGCTAGCACAGATACGCAGTATTTT,CASTRRQASTDTQYF
TRBV20-1,TRBD2,NA,TRBJ2-1,TGCAGTGCTAGTGGGCTAGCGGGTGATGAGCAGTTCTTC,CSASGLAGDEQFF
TRBV29-1,TRBD1,NA,TRBJ1-2,TGCAGCGCCGACCAGGGGGGCGGCTACACCTTC,CSADQGGGYTF
TRBV20-1,NA,few,TRBJ2-5,TGCAGTGCTGATGGGCCCCAAGAGACCCAGTACTTC,CSADGPQETQYF
TRBV5-1,NA,NA,TRBJ2-5,TGCGCCAGCAGCTTGGTGGGGTTTGGAGAGACCCAGTACTTC,CASSLVGFGETQYF
TRBV20-1,NA,NA,TRBJ1-1,TGCAGTGCTAGAGATCTCAGGGAAGCTTTCTTT,CSARDLREAFF
TRBV5-1,NA,many,TRBJ2-7,TGCGCCAGCAGCTTGGACGCGAGCTCCTACGAGCAGTACTTC,CASSLDASSYEQYF
TRBV27,NA,many,TRBJ1-3,TGTGCCAGCAGTCTCACAGTTGGAAACACCATATATTTT,CASSLTVGNTIYF
TRBV7-2,TRBD1,few,TRBJ2-3,TGTGCCAGCAGCGCCCAAACAGGGGAGCGGTATACGCAGTATTTT,CASSAQTGERYTQYF
TRBV11-2,NA,few,TRBJ2-6,TGTGCCAGCACCTACCCAGTGCCGATGGGGGCCAACGTCCTGACTTTC,CASTYPVPMGANVLTF
TRBV18,NA,NA,TRBJ2-1,TGTGCCAGCTCACGCCAAGGAGGAATCTACAATGAGCAGTTCTTC,CASSRQGGIYNEQFF
TRBV20-1,NA,NA,TRBJ2-2,TGCAGTGCTCAATTCAGGGTTGGAGAGCTGTTTTTT,CSAQFRVGELFF
TRBV29-1,NA,few,TRBJ1-2,TGCAGCGTTGTGGTTGTGGGGGGGCGGCTAGATGGCTACACCTTC,CSVVVVGGRLDGYTF
TRBV2,TRBD2,NA,TRBJ2-7,TGTGCCAGTGCCCCGCTAGCGGCTCCGCCCTCCTACGAGCAGTACTTC,CASAPLAAPPSYEQYF
TRBV2,NA,few,TRBJ1-1,TGTGCCAGCAGTTACGAAGGACGGGGCACTGAAGCTTTCTTT,CASSYEGRGTEAFF
TRBV14,NA,few,TRBJ2-7,TGTGCCAGCAGCCAAGTCCTAGCTGGGGAAGCCCCCTACGAGCAGTACTTC,CASSQVLAGEAPYEQYF
TRBV10-3,NA,few,TRBJ2-1,TGTGCCATCAGTGAATATACCGGGACCTCCTTCAATGAGCAGTTCTTC,CAISEYTGTSFNEQFF
TRBV10-1,NA,few,TRBJ1-4,TGCGCCAGCAGTGAGCTGACAGGACTCAATGAAAAACTGTTTTTT,CASSELTGLNEKLFF
TRBV29-1,TRBD1,few,TRBJ1-1,TGCAGCGTTGAAGCAACAGGGGGCTCTGAAGCTTTCTTT,CSVEATGGSEAFF
TRBV5-6,NA,NA,TRBJ2-1,TGTGCCAGCAGCTTGCGGCCAGGAGGCAATGAGCAGTTCTTC,CASSLRPGGNEQFF
TRBV10-1,NA,few,TRBJ1-1,TGCGCCAGCAGTGAGTCCATCAGATCCATTAACACTGAAGCTTTCTTT,CASSESIRSINTEAFF
TRBV24-1,NA,NA,TRBJ2-5,TGTGCCACCAGTGATCCCGGGGCGGAGACCCAGTACTTC,CATSDPGAETQYF
TRBV15,NA,few,TRBJ2-1,TGTGCCACCAGCAGAGGAACGGCCCAACAGTTCTTC,CATSRGTAQQFF
TRBV20-1,NA,few,TRBJ1-1,TGCAGTGCTAGGGCTGTAGGGGAGGGGACTGAAGCTTTCTTT,CSARAVGEGTEAFF
TRBV20-1,NA,NA,TRBJ1-3,TGCAGTGCAACACAGGTTTCAGGAAACACCATATATTTT,CSATQVSGNTIYF
TRBV6-5,NA,NA,TRBJ2-3,TGTGCCAGCAGTTACCCAGATGACCGCGGTACGCAGTATTTT,CASSYPDDRGTQYF
TRBV4-1,NA,NA,TRBJ2-3,TGCGCCAGCAGCCAAGAAGGCGGGGGCCCCGGACGAGGGTATACGCAGTATTTT,CASSQEGGGPGRGYTQYF
TRBV5-5,NA,few,TRBJ2-2,TGTGCCAGCAGCCCTAGAGGGGATGTCACCGGGGAGCTGTTTTTT,CASSPRGDVTGELFF
TRBV29-1,NA,few,TRBJ2-7,TGCAGCGTTGACCTTGGGGCCTCTAAAGAGCAGTACTTC,CSVDLGASKEQYF
TRBV7-9,NA,many,TRBJ2-7,TGTGCCAGCAGCCCGCAGGGTCCCTACGAGCAGTACTTC,CASSPQGPYEQYF
TRBV7-6,TRBD2,NA,TRBJ2-3,TGTGCCAGCAGCCCCCTCCCGCTAGCGGGAAAAACAGATACGCAGTATTTT,CASSPLPLAGKTDTQYF
TRBV3-1,NA,NA,TRBJ2-1,TGTGCCAGCAGCCAAGGTTCCCTGGGCAATGAGCAGTTCTTC,CASSQGSLGNEQFF
TRBV5-6,NA,NA,TRBJ2-1,TGTGCCAGCAGCAACAGACAGGTTTTCCGTAATGAGCAGTTCTTC,CASSNRQVFRNEQFF
TRBV20-1,NA,once,TRBJ2-1,TGCAGTGCTAGAGGGATGCTAGAAACCTACAATGAGCAGTTCTTC,CSARGMLETYNEQFF
TRBV20-1,NA,NA,TRBJ2-2,TGCAGTGCTAGAGCCCGGCCCACTGCCGGGGAGCTGTTTTTT,CSARARPTAGELFF
TRBV20-1,TRBD1,many,TRBJ2-3,TGCAGTGCCCCTCGGACAGGCGGAGAGACAGATACGCAGTATTTT,CSAPRTGGETDTQYF